This TCR beta chain derives from a study of shared clonotypes between healthy human individuals. Naive-designated CD8 cells lacked CD45RO, were positively enriched for CCR7, and omitted terminally differentiated effector memory CD45RA+ cells. Free of recent acute infections or vaccinations, the donors were healthy HIV-negative adults. Germline V gene lookup returns CDR1 SGHAT and CDR2 FQNNGV. CDR3 length equals 15 residues. Germline trimming cut 5 bases from V and 5 bases from J; bases unmatched to any gene: 12. This table comes from immunoSEQ multiplex PCR, and its TCRdb copy is limited to in-frame clones, with some not included. This table holds hundreds of thousands of clones, just over 90% found once.

The sample comprised naive CD8+ T cells sorted from blood. The J gene is TRBJ2-7, the V gene TRBV11-2, with 7 bases aligning to TRBD1. The TCR originated in a young man in good health. The CDR3 spells CASSAPKTGNHEQYF. Here the CDR3 DNA reads TGTGCCAGCAGCGCACCCAAGACAGGGAACCACGAGCAGTACTTC. The full variable domain, in which reference TRBV11-2 and TRBJ2-7 provide the parts outside the CDR3, is EAGVAQSPRYKIIEKRQSVAFWCNPISGHATLYWYQQILGQGPKLLIQFQNNGVVDDSQLPKDRFSAERLKGVDSTLKIQPAKLEDSAVYLCASSAPKTGNHEQYFGPGTRLTVT.